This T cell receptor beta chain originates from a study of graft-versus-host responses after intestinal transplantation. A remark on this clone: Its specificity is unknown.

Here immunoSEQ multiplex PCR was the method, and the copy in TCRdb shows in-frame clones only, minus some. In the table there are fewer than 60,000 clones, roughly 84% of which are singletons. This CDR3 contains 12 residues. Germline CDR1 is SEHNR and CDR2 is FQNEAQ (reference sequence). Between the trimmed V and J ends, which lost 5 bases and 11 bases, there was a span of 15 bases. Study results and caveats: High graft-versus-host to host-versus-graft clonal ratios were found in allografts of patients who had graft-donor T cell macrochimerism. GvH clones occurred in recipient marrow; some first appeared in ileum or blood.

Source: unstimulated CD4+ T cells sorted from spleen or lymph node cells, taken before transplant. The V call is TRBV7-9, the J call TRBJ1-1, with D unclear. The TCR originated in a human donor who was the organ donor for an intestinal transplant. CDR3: CASSPYLGEAFF. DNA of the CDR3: TGTGCCAGCAGCCCCTACCTCGGGGAGGCTTTCTTT. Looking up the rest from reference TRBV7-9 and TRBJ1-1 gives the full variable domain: DTGVSQNPRHKITKRGQNVTFRCDPISEHNRLYWYRQTLGQGPEFLTYFQNEAQLEKSRLLSDRFSAERPKGSFSTLEIQRTEQGDSAMYLCASSPYLGEAFFGQGTRLTVV.